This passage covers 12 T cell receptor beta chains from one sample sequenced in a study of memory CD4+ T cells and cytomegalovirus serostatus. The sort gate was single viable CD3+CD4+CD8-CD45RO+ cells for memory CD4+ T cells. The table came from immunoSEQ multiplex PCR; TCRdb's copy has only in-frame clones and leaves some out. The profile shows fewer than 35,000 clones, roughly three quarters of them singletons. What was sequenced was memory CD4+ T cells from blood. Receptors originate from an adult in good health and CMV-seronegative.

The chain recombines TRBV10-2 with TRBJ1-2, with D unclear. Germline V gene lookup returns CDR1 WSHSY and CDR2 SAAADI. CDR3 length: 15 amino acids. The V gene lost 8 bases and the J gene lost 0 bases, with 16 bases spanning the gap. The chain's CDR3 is CASGVPSQANYGYTF. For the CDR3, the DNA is TGCGCCAGCGGTGTCCCCTCCCAAGCTAACTATGGCTACACCTTC.

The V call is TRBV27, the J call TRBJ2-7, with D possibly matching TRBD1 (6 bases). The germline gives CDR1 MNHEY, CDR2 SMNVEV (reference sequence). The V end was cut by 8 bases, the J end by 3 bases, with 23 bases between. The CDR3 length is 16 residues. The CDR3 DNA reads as TGTGCCAGCCGAAGAAAGCCAGGGGCAACGGTCTACGAGCAGTACTTC. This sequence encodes CASRRKPGATVYEQYF.

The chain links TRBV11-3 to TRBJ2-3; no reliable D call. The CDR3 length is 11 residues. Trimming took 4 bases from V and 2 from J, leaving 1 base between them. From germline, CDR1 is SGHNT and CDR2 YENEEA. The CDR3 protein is CASSSTDTQYF. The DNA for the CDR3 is TGTGCCAGCAGCTCCACAGATACGCAGTATTTT.

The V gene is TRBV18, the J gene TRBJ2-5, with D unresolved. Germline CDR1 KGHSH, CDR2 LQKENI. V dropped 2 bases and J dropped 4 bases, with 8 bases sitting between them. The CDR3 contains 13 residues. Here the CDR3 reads CASSPNSRETQYF. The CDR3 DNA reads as TGTGCCAGCTCACCAAATAGCCGAGAGACCCAGTACTTC.

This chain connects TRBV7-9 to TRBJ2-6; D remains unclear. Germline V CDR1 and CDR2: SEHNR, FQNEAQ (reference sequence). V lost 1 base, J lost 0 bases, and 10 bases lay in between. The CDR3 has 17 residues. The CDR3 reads CASSLGQAYSGANVLTF. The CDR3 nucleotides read TGTGCCAGCAGCTTAGGGCAGGCCTACTCTGGGGCCAACGTCCTGACTTTC.

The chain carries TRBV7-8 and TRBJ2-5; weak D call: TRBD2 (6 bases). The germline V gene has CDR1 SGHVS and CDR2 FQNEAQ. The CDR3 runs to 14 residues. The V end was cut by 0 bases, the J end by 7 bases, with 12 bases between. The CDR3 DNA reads TGTGCCAGCAGCTTAGCGGGCGTGGGGGGGACCCAGTACTTC. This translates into CASSLAGVGGTQYF.

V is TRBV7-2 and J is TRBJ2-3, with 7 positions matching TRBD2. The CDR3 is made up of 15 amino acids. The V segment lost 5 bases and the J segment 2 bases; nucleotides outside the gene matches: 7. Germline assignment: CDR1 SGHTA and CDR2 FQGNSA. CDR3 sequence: CASSPGQRDTDTQYF. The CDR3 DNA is TGTGCCAGCAGCCCCGGCCAGCGGGACACAGATACGCAGTATTTT. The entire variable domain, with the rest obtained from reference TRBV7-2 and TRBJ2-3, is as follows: GAGVSQSPSNKVTEKGKDVELRCDPISGHTALYWYRQSLGQGLEFLIYFQGNSAPDKSGLPSDRFSAERTGGSVSTLTIQRTQQEDSAVYLCASSPGQRDTDTQYFGPGTRLTVL.

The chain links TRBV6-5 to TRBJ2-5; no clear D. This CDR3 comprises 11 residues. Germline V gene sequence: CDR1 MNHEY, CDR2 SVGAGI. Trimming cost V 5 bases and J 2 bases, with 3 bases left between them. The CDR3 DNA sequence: TGTGCCAGCAGTCAACAAGAGACCCAGTACTTC. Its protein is CASSQQETQYF.

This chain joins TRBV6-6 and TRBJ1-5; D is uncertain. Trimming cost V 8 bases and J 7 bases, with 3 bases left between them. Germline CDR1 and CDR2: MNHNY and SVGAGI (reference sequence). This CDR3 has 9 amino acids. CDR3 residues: CASGQPQHF. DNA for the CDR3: TGTGCCAGCGGGCAGCCCCAGCATTTT.

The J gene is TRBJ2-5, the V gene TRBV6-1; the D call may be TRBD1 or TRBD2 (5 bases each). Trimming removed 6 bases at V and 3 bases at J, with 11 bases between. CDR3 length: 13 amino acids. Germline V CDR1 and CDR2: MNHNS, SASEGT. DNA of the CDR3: TGTGCCAGCAGGGGACGGACAAAAGAGACCCAGTACTTC. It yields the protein CASRGRTKETQYF.

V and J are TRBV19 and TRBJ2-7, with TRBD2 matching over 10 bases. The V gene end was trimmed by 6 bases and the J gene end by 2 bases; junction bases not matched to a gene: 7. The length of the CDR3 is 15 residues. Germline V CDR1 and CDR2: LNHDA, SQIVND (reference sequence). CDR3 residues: CASRSQAGGPYEQYF. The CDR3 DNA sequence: TGTGCCAGTAGGAGCCAAGCGGGAGGGCCCTACGAGCAGTACTTC. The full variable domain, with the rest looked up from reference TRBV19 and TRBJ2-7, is DGGITQSPKYLFRKEGQNVTLSCEQNLNHDAMYWYRQDPGQGLRLIYYSQIVNDFQKGDIAEGYSVSREKKESFPLTVTSAQKNPTAFYLCASRSQAGGPYEQYFGPGTRLTVT.

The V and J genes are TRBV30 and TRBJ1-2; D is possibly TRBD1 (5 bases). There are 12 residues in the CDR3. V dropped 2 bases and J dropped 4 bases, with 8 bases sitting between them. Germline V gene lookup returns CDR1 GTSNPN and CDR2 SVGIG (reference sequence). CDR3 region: CAWSLGPYGYTF. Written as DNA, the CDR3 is TGTGCCTGGAGTTTGGGGCCCTATGGCTACACCTTC.